Presented here are 26 T cell receptor beta chains from one specimen sequenced in a study of cytomegalovirus exposure and HLA in healthy donors. Researchers ran the PCR with 60 Vbeta and 13 Jbeta primers. Here immunoSEQ multiplex PCR was the method, and the copy in TCRdb shows in-frame clones only, minus some. Among 130,000 or so clones, roughly 73% were seen once, and the ten largest hold less than 1.1%. The sample consisted of PBMCs. The origin of the receptors is a male donor in good health and CMV-seronegative.

V and J are TRBV6-5 and TRBJ1-5, with D hard to call. CDR3 length: 13 amino acids. V was clipped by 6 bases and J by 6 bases, with 12 bases between them. Germline values: CDR1 MNHEY, CDR2 SVGAGI. DNA of the CDR3: TGTGCCAGCAGCTACGGGAGGTTTCAGCCCCAGCATTTT. Translating gives CASSYGRFQPQHF.

V is TRBV7-9 and J is TRBJ2-3, with 8 bases matching TRBD2. Germline V gene lookup returns CDR1 SEHNR and CDR2 FQNEAQ (reference sequence). V shed 4 bases and J 2 bases; nucleotides not matched to a gene: 5. This CDR3 has 15 residues. For the CDR3, the DNA is TGTGCCAGCAGCTCTACTAGCGGACACACAGATACGCAGTATTTT. Amino acids: CASSSTSGHTDTQYF.

This clone occurred a few times. The chain uses TRBV5-8 and TRBJ2-7; D gene unclear. In germline, CDR1 is SGHTS, CDR2 YDEGEE. This CDR3 is built from 15 residues. With 0 bases removed from V and 5 bases from J, the gap between germline ends came to 15 bases. The DNA of the CDR3 is TGTGCCAGCAGCTTGGTAAAAAGATTCGGTCACGAGCAGTACTTC. It codes for CASSLVKRFGHEQYF.

This chain joins TRBV25-1 and TRBJ2-5; weak D call: TRBD2 (6 bases). The V and J ends lost 6 bases and 3 bases respectively, with 20 bases between them. This CDR3 has 16 amino acids. The germline gives CDR1 MGHDK, CDR2 SYGVNS. CDR3 region: CASRSSGTGEEETQYF. In nucleotides, the CDR3 is TGTGCCAGCAGGTCCTCTGGGACGGGGGAAGAAGAGACCCAGTACTTC.

This chain uses TRBV7-3 with TRBJ2-1, with 10 bases that match TRBD2. V shed 2 bases, J shed 7 bases, and the junction held 11 bases outside the gene matches. The CDR3 totals 17 residues. Germline loops: CDR1 SGHTA, CDR2 FQGTGA. The DNA for the CDR3 is TGTGCCAGCAGCTTATTAGGAAGAGCGGGGGGGCAAAATGAGCAGTTCTTC. It codes for CASSLLGRAGGQNEQFF.

J is TRBJ2-2 and V is TRBV6-5, with 12 bases that match TRBD1. CDR1 MNHEY and CDR2 SVGAGI come from the germline V gene. V dropped 4 bases and J dropped 11; count of bases not matched to a gene: 5. The CDR3 length is 14 residues. This CDR3 is CASSFTGTGGELFF. The DNA of the CDR3 is TGTGCCAGCAGTTTTACCGGGACAGGGGGCGAGCTGTTTTTT.

This chain connects TRBV30 to TRBJ1-3; D gene uncertain. Germline CDR1 is GTSNPN and CDR2 is SVGIG (reference sequence). The CDR3 loop spans 14 amino acids. Trimming took 5 bases from V and 0 from J, leaving 11 bases between them. In DNA, the CDR3 is TGTGCCTGGCAGCGGAGTATCTCTGGAAACACCATATATTTT. Residues: CAWQRSISGNTIYF.

V and J are TRBV6-6 and TRBJ2-5; 9 bases fit TRBD1. This CDR3 has 15 amino acids. Germline trimming cut 5 bases from V and 2 bases from J; bases unmatched to any gene: 6. CDR1 is MNHNY, CDR2 SVGAGI, per germline (reference sequence). CDR3 amino acids: CASSGRDRAQETQYF. CDR3 bases: TGTGCCAGCAGTGGAAGGGACAGGGCACAAGAGACCCAGTACTTC.

This chain connects TRBV6-1 to TRBJ2-1, with 8 nucleotides matching TRBD2. The V gene's germline CDR1 is MNHNS and CDR2 SASEGT. The CDR3 length is 15 residues. V was clipped by 6 bases and J by 5 bases; unmatched bases: 9. In nucleotides, the CDR3 is TGTGCCAGCAGACCGGGAGGGACTACCCACAATGAGCAGTTCTTC. The encoded protein is CASRPGGTTHNEQFF.

The chain is built from TRBV7-2 and TRBJ1-4; TRBD1 is a possible D gene (5 bases). Trimming took off 5 bases at V and 4 bases at J, with 11 bases between the two ends. The germline V gene encodes CDR1 SGHTA and CDR2 FQGNSA. The CDR3 length is 14 residues. The CDR3 bases are TGTGCCAGCAGCCCCGACAGAGATAATGAAAAACTGTTTTTT. Translation gives CASSPDRDNEKLFF.

DNA for the CDR3: TGTGCCAGCAGCTCCTCGGGAGGAACCCAAGAGACCCAGTACTTC. It translates to CASSSSGGTQETQYF. This chain links TRBV5-5 with TRBJ2-5; 7 nucleotides align to TRBD2. CDR1 and CDR2 from the germline V gene are SGHKS and YYEKEE (reference sequence). CDR3 length: 15 residues. The V segment lost 3 bases and the J segment 1 base; nucleotides outside the gene matches: 6.

The chain uses TRBV29-1 and TRBJ2-7, with TRBD1 as a possible D gene (8 bases). The CDR3 runs to 13 residues. CDR1 is SQVTM, CDR2 ANQGSEA, per germline. The V end lost 6 bases, the J end lost 4 bases, and 16 bases lay between the germline ends. CDR3 sequence reads: CSVAGQGGYEQYF. In DNA, the CDR3 is TGCAGCGTCGCCGGACAGGGAGGGTACGAGCAGTACTTC.

The genes are TRBV11-3 and TRBJ1-2; 7 positions match TRBD1. J was trimmed by 7 bases and V by 5 bases; bases with no gene match: 7. This CDR3 contains 13 residues. The germline gives CDR1 SGHNT, CDR2 YENEEA. The CDR3 spells CASSRRTGVGYTF. The CDR3 DNA sequence: TGTGCCAGCAGCCGCAGAACAGGGGTTGGCTACACCTTC.

This chain joins TRBV30 and TRBJ2-2; D possibly corresponds to TRBD1 (5 bases). This CDR3 contains 13 residues. Germline loops: CDR1 GTSNPN, CDR2 SVGIG (reference sequence). Trimming took 0 bases from V and 8 from J, leaving 10 bases between them. The CDR3 loop reads CAWSVLRTGELFF. The CDR3 DNA is TGTGCCTGGAGTGTACTTAGGACAGGGGAGCTGTTTTTT.

This clone was seen a single time. This rearrangement joins TRBV6-5 to TRBJ2-7, with 13 bases aligning to TRBD2. Germline V CDR1 and CDR2: MNHEY, SVGAGI. This CDR3 is 13 amino acids long. Trimming at V came to 10 bases and at J to 5 bases, leaving 5 bases not matched to a gene. CDR3 amino acids: CATRTSGGHEQYF. The CDR3 DNA reads as TGTGCCACCAGGACTAGCGGGGGACACGAGCAGTACTTC.

The chain uses TRBV9 and TRBJ1-4; 8 bases are shared with TRBD1. Per the germline V gene, CDR1 is SGDLS and CDR2 is YYNGEE. The CDR3 covers 15 residues. With V trimmed by 0 bases and J by 8 bases, 6 bases remained unmatched. The CDR3 DNA is TGTGCCAGCAGCGTAGGACCAGGGGGCCTAGAAAAACTGTTTTTT. Translation: CASSVGPGGLEKLFF.

This chain uses TRBV30 with TRBJ2-3; 7 bases fit TRBD1. With 7 bases clipped from V and 2 bases from J, the junction kept 12 bases outside the gene matches. CDR3 length: 15 amino acids. The germline CDR1 and CDR2 sequences are GTSNPN and SVGIG (reference sequence). This CDR3 reads CASSPGQLFTDTQYF. The CDR3 nucleotides read TGTGCCTCAAGTCCGGGACAGCTCTTCACAGATACGCAGTATTTT.

The J gene is TRBJ1-2, the V gene TRBV21-1; TRBD1 is the table's D call and was not checked against the DNA. TRBV21-1 is an annotated pseudogene. CDR3 length: 16 residues. CDR3 sequence reads: CASSEEGQEVWYGYTF. CDR3 in DNA: TGTGCCAGCAGCGAAGAGGGACAGGAGGTGTGGTATGGCTACACCTTC.

The rearrangement joins TRBV27 to TRBJ2-7; D is possibly TRBD1 (5 bases). The length of the CDR3 is 15 residues. Germline V gene data show CDR1 as MNHEY and CDR2 as SMNVEV (reference sequence). V was trimmed by 11 bases and J by 5 bases, leaving 25 bases between them. The DNA for the CDR3 is TGTGCCCCCCGGAAAAGTTTAGTAAGGGGAAACGAGCAGTACTTC. Translation gives CAPRKSLVRGNEQYF.

The chain combines TRBV5-1 with TRBJ2-2, with TRBD1 identical over 10 bases. Trimming at V came to 4 bases and at J to 7 bases, leaving 7 bases not matched to a gene. This CDR3 region has 15 residues. The germline CDR1 and CDR2 sequences are SGHRS and YFSETQ. Here the CDR3 DNA reads TGCGCCAGCAGCCCGCCGGGACAGGGGAACGGGGAGCTGTTTTTT. It yields the protein CASSPPGQGNGELFF. Drawing the rest from reference TRBV5-1 and TRBJ2-2, the complete variable domain is KAGVTQTPRYLIKTRGQQVTLSCSPISGHRSVSWYQQTPGQGLQFLFEYFSETQRNKGNFPGRFSGRQFSNSRSEMNVSTLELGDSALYLCASSPPGQGNGELFFGEGSRLTVL.

The chain carries TRBV7-2 and TRBJ2-7; 9 bases are a match to TRBD1. J gave up 7 bases and V 3 bases, and 7 bases lay outside the gene matches. Germline CDR1 is SGHTA and CDR2 is FQGNSA. The CDR3 spans 14 residues. CDR3 DNA sequence: TGTGCCAGCAGCTTTTCGGGACAGGGCCTAGAGCAGTACTTC. This encodes CASSFSGQGLEQYF.

The chain is built from TRBV30 and TRBJ2-4; 8 bases agree with TRBD1. The CDR3 has 13 residues. J was trimmed by 6 bases and V by 2 bases; bases with no gene match: 3. Per germline, CDR1 GTSNPN and CDR2 SVGIG (reference sequence). The CDR3 nucleotides are TGTGCCTGGAGTCCCACAGGGGGAAACATTCAGTACTTC. This encodes CAWSPTGGNIQYF.

The CDR3 loop reads CASSLAGGSGELFF. In DNA form, the CDR3 reads TGCGCCAGCAGCCTAGCGGGGGGCTCCGGGGAGCTGTTTTTT. This chain uses TRBV4-3 with TRBJ2-2; TRBD2 matches at 10 bases. Germline loops: CDR1 LGHNA, CDR2 YSLEER. The CDR3 runs to 14 residues. J gave up 6 bases and V 4 bases, and 2 bases lay outside the gene matches.

This clone was detected only a few times. The rearrangement links TRBV15 to TRBJ1-4, with TRBD1 matching 7 bases. From germline, CDR1 is LNHNV and CDR2 YYDKDF (reference sequence). CDR3 length: 13 amino acids. After removal of 1 base from V and 12 bases from J, the junction contained 5 bases not matched to a gene. The CDR3 bases are TGTGCCACCAGCAGAGGGACAGGAGAAGAACTGTTTTTT. Residues: CATSRGTGEELFF.

This chain uses TRBV6-5 with TRBJ2-7; 9 bases are shared with TRBD2. This CDR3 spans 15 amino acids. Germline CDR1 is MNHEY and CDR2 is SVGAGI. The junction had 6 bases not matched to a gene; V was cut back by 6 bases and J by 0 bases. CDR3 sequence reads: CASRPLAGSSYEQYF. The CDR3 DNA is TGTGCCAGCAGGCCGCTAGCGGGGAGCTCCTACGAGCAGTACTTC.

The chain joins TRBV19 to TRBJ2-5, with unresolved D. V dropped 5 bases and J dropped 1 base, with 8 bases sitting between them. Germline V lookup: CDR1 LNHDA, CDR2 SQIVND (reference sequence). The CDR3 runs to 13 residues. DNA for the CDR3: TGTGCCAGTAGTCGGTCCATCCAAGAGACCCAGTACTTC. The encoded protein is CASSRSIQETQYF.